This T cell receptor (beta chain) was retrieved from a study of T cells in Graves' hyperthyroidism and ophthalmopathy. Whole-study findings and limits: Model-based prediction identified ophthalmopathy a median approximately 6.2 months prior to its onset.

This CDR3 comprises 16 residues. Germline V lookup: CDR1 SGHVS, CDR2 FQNEAQ. The V segment lost 4 bases and the J segment 5 bases; nucleotides outside the gene matches: 12. PBMCs were obtained from 10 ml fresh peripheral blood. This clonotype came up many times. As yet, its antigen is unknown. Amplification yielded TCR beta CDR3 regions, with RNA transcripts as the source. HTBI primers were employed in a first-round RT-PCR of the TCR CDR3. TCRdb re-derived calls from the multiplex PCR reads in MiXCR, one entry per CDR3 protein. The data show fewer than 350,000 distinct CDR3 sequences, approximately 19% seen once.

This sequence was found in a man aged 50 to 59 with Graves' ophthalmopathy. The chain joins TRBV7-8 to TRBJ2-3; 7 nucleotides agree with TRBD2. Sequencing used blood. CDR3 sequence reads: CASSSYRLAPGDTQYF. CDR3 nucleotides: TGTGCCAGCAGCTCCTACCGACTAGCCCCAGGAGATACGCAGTATTTT.